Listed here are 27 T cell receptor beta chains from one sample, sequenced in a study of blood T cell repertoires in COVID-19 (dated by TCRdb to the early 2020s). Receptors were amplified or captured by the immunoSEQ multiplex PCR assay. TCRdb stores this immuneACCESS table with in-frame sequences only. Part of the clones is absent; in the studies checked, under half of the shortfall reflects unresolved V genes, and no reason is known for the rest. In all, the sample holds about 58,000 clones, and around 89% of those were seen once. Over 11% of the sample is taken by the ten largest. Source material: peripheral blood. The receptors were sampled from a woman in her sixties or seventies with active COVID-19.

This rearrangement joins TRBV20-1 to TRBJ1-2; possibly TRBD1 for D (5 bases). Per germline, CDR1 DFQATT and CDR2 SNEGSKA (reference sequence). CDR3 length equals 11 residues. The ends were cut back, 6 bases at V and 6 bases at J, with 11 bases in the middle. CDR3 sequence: CSARRGDGYTF. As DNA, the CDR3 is TGCAGTGCCCGGAGGGGCGATGGCTACACCTTC.

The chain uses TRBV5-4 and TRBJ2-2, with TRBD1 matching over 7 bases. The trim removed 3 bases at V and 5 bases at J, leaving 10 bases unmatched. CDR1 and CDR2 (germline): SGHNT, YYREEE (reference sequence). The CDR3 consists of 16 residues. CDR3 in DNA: TGTGCCAGCAGCTCAAACCGGGACAGAGGGACCGGGGAGCTGTTTTTT. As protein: CASSSNRDRGTGELFF. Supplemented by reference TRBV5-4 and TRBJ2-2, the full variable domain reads ETGVTQSPTHLIKTRGQQVTLRCSSQSGHNTVSWYQQALGQGPQFIFQYYREEENGRGNFPPRFSGLQFPNYSSELNVNALELDDSALYLCASSSNRDRGTGELFFGEGSRLTVL.

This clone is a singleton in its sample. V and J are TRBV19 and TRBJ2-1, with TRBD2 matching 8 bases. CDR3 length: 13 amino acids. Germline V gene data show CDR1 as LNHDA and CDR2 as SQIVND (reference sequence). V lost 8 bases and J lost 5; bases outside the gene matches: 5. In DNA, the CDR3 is TGTGCCAGTGCCCTGCGGGGGGACAATGAGCAGTTCTTC. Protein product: CASALRGDNEQFF.

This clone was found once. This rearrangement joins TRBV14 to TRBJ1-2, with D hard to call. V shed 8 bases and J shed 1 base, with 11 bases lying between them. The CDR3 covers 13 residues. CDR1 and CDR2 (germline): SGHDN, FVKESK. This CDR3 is CASSDQVNYGYTF. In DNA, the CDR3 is TGTGCCAGCTCTGATCAGGTTAACTATGGCTACACCTTC.

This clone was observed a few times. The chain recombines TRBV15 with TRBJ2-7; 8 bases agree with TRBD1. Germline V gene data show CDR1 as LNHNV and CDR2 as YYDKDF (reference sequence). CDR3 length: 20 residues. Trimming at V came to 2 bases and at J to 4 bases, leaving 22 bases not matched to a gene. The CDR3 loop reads CATSRFPSGGTGGQIYEQYF. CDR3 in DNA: TGTGCCACCAGCAGATTTCCCTCGGGCGGTACAGGGGGACAAATTTACGAGCAGTACTTC.

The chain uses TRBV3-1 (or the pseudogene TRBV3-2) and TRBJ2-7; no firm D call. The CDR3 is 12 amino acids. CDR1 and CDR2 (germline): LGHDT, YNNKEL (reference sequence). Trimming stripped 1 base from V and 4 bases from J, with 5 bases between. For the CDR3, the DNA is TGTGCCAGCAGCCAAGTTAGTTACGAGCAGTACTTC. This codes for CASSQVSYEQYF.

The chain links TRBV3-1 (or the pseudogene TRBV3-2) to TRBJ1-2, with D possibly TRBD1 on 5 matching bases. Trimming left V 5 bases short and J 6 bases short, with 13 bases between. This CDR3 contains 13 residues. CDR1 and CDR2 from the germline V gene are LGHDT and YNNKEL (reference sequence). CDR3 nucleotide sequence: TGTGCCAGCAGCGCAATCAGGGTGGATGGCTACACCTTC. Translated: CASSAIRVDGYTF.

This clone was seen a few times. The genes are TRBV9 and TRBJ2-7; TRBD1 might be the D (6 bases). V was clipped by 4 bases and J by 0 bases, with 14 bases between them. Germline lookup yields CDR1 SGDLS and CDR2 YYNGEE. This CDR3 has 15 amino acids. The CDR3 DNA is TGTGCCAGCAGCCTCGGGACACAGAGCTCCTACGAGCAGTACTTC. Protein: CASSLGTQSSYEQYF.

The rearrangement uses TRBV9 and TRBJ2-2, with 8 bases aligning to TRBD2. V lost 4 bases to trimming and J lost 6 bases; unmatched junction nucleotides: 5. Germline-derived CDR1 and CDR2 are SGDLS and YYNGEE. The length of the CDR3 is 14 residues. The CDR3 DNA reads TGTGCCAGCAGCTCGGGGGGGAGGCCCGGGGAGCTGTTTTTT. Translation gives CASSSGGRPGELFF. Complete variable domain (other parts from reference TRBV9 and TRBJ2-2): DSGVTQTPKHLITATGQRVTLRCSPRSGDLSVYWYQQSLDQGLQFLIQYYNGEERAKGNILERFSAQQFPDLHSELNLSSLELGDSALYFCASSSGGRPGELFFGEGSRLTVL.

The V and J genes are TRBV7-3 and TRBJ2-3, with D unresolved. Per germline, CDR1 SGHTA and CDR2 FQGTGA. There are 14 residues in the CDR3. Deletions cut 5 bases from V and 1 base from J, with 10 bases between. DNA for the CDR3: TGTGCCAGCAGCCAGGTTCCGGGCACAGATACGCAGTATTTT. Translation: CASSQVPGTDTQYF.

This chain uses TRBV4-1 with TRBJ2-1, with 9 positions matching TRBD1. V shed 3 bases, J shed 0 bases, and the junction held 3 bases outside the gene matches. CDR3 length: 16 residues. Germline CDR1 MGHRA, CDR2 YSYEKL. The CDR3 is CASSHGQGSSYNEQFF. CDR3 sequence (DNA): TGCGCCAGCAGCCACGGACAGGGGTCCTCCTACAATGAGCAGTTCTTC.

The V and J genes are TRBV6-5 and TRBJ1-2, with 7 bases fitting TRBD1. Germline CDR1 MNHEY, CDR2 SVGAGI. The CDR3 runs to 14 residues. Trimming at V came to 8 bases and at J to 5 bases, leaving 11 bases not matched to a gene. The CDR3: CASGPIGTEYGYTF. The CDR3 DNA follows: TGTGCCAGCGGACCAATCGGGACAGAGTATGGCTACACCTTC.

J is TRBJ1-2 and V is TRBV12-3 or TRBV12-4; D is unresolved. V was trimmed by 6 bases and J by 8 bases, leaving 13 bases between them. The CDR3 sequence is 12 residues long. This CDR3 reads CASSVGVGGYTF. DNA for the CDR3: TGTGCCAGCAGCGTCGGGGTAGGCGGCTACACCTTC.

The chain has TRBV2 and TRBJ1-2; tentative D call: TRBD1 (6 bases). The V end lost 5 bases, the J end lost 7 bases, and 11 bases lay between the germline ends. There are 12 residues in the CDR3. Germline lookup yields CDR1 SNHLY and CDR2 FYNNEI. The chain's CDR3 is CASSIGQFGYTF. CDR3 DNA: TGTGCCAGCAGTATAGGACAGTTTGGCTACACCTTC.

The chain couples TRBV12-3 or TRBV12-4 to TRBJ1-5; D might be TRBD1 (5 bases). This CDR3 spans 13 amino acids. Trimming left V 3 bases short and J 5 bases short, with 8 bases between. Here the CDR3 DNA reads TGTGCCAGCAGTTTTTGGGGGGATCAGCCCCAGCATTTT. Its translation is CASSFWGDQPQHF.

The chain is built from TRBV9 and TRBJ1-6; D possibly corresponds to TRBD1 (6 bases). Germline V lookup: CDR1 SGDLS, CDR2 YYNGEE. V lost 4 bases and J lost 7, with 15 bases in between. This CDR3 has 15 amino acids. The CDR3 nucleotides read TGTGCCAGCAGCCCGGGGGGGGGCCGGAATTCACCCCTCCACTTT. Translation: CASSPGGGRNSPLHF.

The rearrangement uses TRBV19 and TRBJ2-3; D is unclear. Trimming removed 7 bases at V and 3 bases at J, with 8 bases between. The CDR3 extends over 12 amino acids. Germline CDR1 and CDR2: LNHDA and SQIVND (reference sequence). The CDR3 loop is CASTQNTDTQYF. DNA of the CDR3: TGTGCCAGTACCCAGAATACAGATACGCAGTATTTT. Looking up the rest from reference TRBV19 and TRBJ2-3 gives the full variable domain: DGGITQSPKYLFRKEGQNVTLSCEQNLNHDAMYWYRQDPGQGLRLIYYSQIVNDFQKGDIAEGYSVSREKKESFPLTVTSAQKNPTAFYLCASTQNTDTQYFGPGTRLTVL.

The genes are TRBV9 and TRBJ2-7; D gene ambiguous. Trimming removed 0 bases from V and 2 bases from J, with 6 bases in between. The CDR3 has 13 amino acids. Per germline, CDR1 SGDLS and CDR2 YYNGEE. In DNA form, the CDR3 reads TGTGCCAGCAGCGTAGACGGTACCTACGAGCAGTACTTC. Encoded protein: CASSVDGTYEQYF. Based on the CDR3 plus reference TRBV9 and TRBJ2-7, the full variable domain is DSGVTQTPKHLITATGQRVTLRCSPRSGDLSVYWYQQSLDQGLQFLIQYYNGEERAKGNILERFSAQQFPDLHSELNLSSLELGDSALYFCASSVDGTYEQYFGPGTRLTVT.

CDR3 amino acids: CASSRERSGANVLTF. The CDR3 DNA is TGTGCCAGCAGCCGTGAGCGCTCTGGGGCCAACGTCCTGACTTTC. V and J are TRBV7-9 and TRBJ2-6; D not certain. Germline CDR1 is SEHNR and CDR2 is FQNEAQ (reference sequence). The ends were cut back, 5 bases at V and 0 bases at J, with 8 bases in the middle. The CDR3 contains 15 residues.

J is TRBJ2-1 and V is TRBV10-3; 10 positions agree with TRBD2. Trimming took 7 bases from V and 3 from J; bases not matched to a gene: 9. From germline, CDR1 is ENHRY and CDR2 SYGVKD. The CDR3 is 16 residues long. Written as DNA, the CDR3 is TGTGCCATCATGTCGCCTAGCGGGGGTTTCTACAATGAGCAGTTCTTC. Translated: CAIMSPSGGFYNEQFF.

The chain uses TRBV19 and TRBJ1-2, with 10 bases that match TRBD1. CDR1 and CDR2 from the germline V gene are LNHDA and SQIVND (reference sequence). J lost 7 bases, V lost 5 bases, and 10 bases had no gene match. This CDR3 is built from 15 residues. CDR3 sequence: CASSFPGQGLGGYTF. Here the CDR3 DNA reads TGTGCCAGTAGTTTTCCGGGACAGGGGCTCGGTGGCTACACCTTC.

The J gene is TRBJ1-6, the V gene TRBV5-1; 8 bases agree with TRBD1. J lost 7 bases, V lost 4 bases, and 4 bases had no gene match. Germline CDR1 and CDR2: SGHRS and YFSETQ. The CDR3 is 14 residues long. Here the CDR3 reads CASSRDRRNSPLHF. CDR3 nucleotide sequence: TGCGCCAGCAGCCGGGACAGGAGGAATTCACCCCTCCACTTT.

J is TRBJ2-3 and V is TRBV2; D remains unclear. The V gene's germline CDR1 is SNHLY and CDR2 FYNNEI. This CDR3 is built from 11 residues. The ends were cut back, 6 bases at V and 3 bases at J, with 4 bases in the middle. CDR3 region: CASRLTDTQYF. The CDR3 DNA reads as TGTGCCAGCAGACTTACAGATACGCAGTATTTT.

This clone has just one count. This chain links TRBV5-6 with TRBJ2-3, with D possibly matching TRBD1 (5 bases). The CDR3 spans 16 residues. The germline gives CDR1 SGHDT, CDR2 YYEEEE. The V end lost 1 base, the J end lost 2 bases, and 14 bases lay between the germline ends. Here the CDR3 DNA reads TGTGCCAGCAGCTTGCGATTTGGACATCACACAGATACGCAGTATTTT. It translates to CASSLRFGHHTDTQYF.

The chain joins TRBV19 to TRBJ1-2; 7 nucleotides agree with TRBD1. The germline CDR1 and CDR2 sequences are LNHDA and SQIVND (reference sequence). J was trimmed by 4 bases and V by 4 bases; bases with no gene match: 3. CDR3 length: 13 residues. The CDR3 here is CASSRDSRYGYTF. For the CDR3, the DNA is TGTGCCAGTAGTAGGGACAGCCGCTATGGCTACACCTTC.

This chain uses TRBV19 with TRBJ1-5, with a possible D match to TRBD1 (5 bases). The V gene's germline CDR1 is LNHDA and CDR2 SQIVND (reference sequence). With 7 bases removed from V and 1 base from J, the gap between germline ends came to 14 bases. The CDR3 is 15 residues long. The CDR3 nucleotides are TGTGCCAGTACCCTGGGGGGACGGAGCAATCAGCCCCAGCATTTT. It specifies CASTLGGRSNQPQHF.

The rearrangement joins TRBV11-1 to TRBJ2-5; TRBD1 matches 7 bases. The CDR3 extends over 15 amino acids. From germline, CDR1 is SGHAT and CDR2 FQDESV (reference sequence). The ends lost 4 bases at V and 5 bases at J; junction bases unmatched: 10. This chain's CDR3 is CASSSLRQGRETQYF. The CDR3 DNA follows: TGTGCCAGCAGCTCTCTACGACAGGGTCGGGAGACCCAGTACTTC.